The 28 T cell receptor beta chains listed next were all sequenced from one sample in a study of radiation and T cells in renal cell carcinoma. Time point: blood 4 weeks post-SBRT, at nephrectomy. Treatment: 15 Gy SBRT to primary tumor, nephrectomy 4 weeks later. Profiled with immunoSEQ multiplex PCR; TCRdb holds only in-frame clones, not every one. This sample has 150,000 or so clones, with about nine tenths found just once. Sequenced here: blood, sampled from a patient whose treatment included radiotherapy and nephrectomy. The source is a woman between 50 and 59 years old with renal cell carcinoma.

The genes are TRBV5-1 and TRBJ1-6; D unresolved. The CDR3 runs to 14 residues. V lost 2 bases and J 7 bases, leaving 10 bases between the germline ends. CDR1 and CDR2 from the germline V gene are SGHRS and YFSETQ. The CDR3 DNA is TGCGCCAGCAGCTTCGGACGGGAGAATTCACCCCTCCACTTT. Its translation: CASSFGRENSPLHF.

This clone was seen just once. V usage is TRBV5-1 and J usage is TRBJ2-3, with TRBD1 matching over 10 bases. Germline CDR1 is SGHRS and CDR2 is YFSETQ. CDR3 length equals 15 residues. V gave up 4 bases and J gave up 4 bases; unmatched junction bases: 6. The CDR3 loop is CASSLRQGASDTQYF. The DNA of the CDR3 is TGCGCCAGCAGCCTGAGACAGGGGGCTTCAGATACGCAGTATTTT.

The genes are TRBV18 and TRBJ2-7; 8 bases match TRBD1. This CDR3 contains 13 residues. Germline CDR1 and CDR2: KGHSH and LQKENI. V lost 9 bases to trimming and J lost 4 bases; unmatched junction nucleotides: 8. The CDR3 DNA follows: TGTGCCAGTACTGGACAGGGCTCATACGAGCAGTACTTC. Translation gives CASTGQGSYEQYF.

This chain links TRBV4-3 with TRBJ2-1; either TRBD1 or TRBD2 may supply D (5 bases each). The germline V gene has CDR1 LGHNA and CDR2 YSLEER. The CDR3 is 13 residues long. The V end was cut by 4 bases, the J end by 5 bases, with 9 bases between. The DNA for the CDR3 is TGCGCCAGCAGCCGGGGACCTAACAATGAGCAGTTCTTC. Its translation is CASSRGPNNEQFF.

The gene calls are TRBV19 and TRBJ2-2; D uncertain. V was clipped by 3 bases and J by 0 bases, with 8 bases between them. Looked up from germline, CDR1 is LNHDA and CDR2 is SQIVND (reference sequence). The CDR3 is made up of 15 amino acids. Written as DNA, the CDR3 is TGTGCCAGTAGTATGGGTGCAGCGAACACCGGGGAGCTGTTTTTT. This sequence encodes CASSMGAANTGELFF.

This clone was detected only once. V and J are TRBV30 and TRBJ2-7; 8 bases fit TRBD1. This CDR3 region has 16 residues. V trimming: 7 bases; J trimming: 1 base; junction bases outside the gene matches: 15. Germline V gives CDR1 GTSNPN, CDR2 SVGIG (reference sequence). The CDR3 DNA is TGTGCCTACCTGGGTCCAGACAGGGGCAATTCCTACGAGCAGTACTTC. Translation gives CAYLGPDRGNSYEQYF.

CDR3 protein: CASSRNRGPEKLFF. CDR3 coding DNA: TGTGCCAGCAGCCGGAACAGGGGGCCTGAAAAACTGTTTTTT. V and J are TRBV7-2 and TRBJ1-4; TRBD1 matches 9 bases. Germline loops: CDR1 SGHTA, CDR2 FQGNSA. J was trimmed by 7 bases and V by 5 bases; bases with no gene match: 5. The CDR3 spans 14 residues. Filled out from reference TRBV7-2 and TRBJ1-4, the complete variable domain reads GAGVSQSPSNKVTEKGKDVELRCDPISGHTALYWYRQSLGQGLEFLIYFQGNSAPDKSGLPSDRFSAERTGGSVSTLTIQRTQQEDSAVYLCASSRNRGPEKLFFGSGTQLSVL.

The chain joins TRBV19 to TRBJ1-4; the D is unclear. Trimming left V 2 bases short and J 0 bases short, with 4 bases between. CDR3 length: 14 residues. Germline assignment: CDR1 LNHDA and CDR2 SQIVND (reference sequence). The DNA of the CDR3 is TGTGCCAGTAGTATAAGTTCAACTAATGAAAAACTGTTTTTT. Its protein product is CASSISSTNEKLFF.

Only one count was recorded for this clone. The rearrangement joins TRBV4-3 to TRBJ1-1, with 8 bases that match TRBD1. Losses at the gene ends were 4 bases for V and 6 bases for J; bases not matched to a gene: 7. This CDR3 region has 14 residues. CDR1 is LGHNA and CDR2 is YSLEER in the germline V gene. The CDR3, as DNA: TGCGCCAGCAGCCTCGGACAGGGTACGGCTGAAGCTTTCTTT. This encodes CASSLGQGTAEAFF.

The V gene is TRBV11-2, the J gene TRBJ1-4; D not resolved. V gave up 5 bases and J gave up 6 bases, with 13 bases separating them. There are 14 residues in the CDR3. Germline V gene data show CDR1 as SGHAT and CDR2 as FQNNGV. The CDR3 region is CASSLLWQDEKLFF. The CDR3, as DNA: TGTGCCAGCAGCCTCCTGTGGCAGGATGAAAAACTGTTTTTT.

The J gene is TRBJ1-2, the V gene TRBV10-3, with 11 bases fitting TRBD1. The CDR3 has 17 residues. CDR1 is ENHRY, CDR2 SYGVKD, per germline. V lost 6 bases, J lost 1 base, and 10 bases stayed unmatched. CDR3 bases: TGTGCCATCAGGCCGGGACAGGGGGGAGGTTATAACTATGGCTACACCTTC. Protein: CAIRPGQGGGYNYGYTF.

The J gene is TRBJ2-1, the V gene TRBV7-2; no clear D. The CDR3 consists of 15 residues. V gave up 5 bases and J gave up 0 bases, with 11 bases separating them. Germline V gene lookup returns CDR1 SGHTA and CDR2 FQGNSA. The CDR3 region has the DNA TGTGCCAGCAGCGAATTTTGGAGCTCCTACAATGAGCAGTTCTTC. Its translation: CASSEFWSSYNEQFF.

The V call is TRBV20-1, the J call TRBJ1-4; the D is unclear. The V end lost 6 bases, the J end lost 5 bases, and 7 bases lay between the germline ends. Looked up from germline, CDR1 is DFQATT and CDR2 is SNEGSKA (reference sequence). This CDR3 has 11 amino acids. In nucleotides, the CDR3 is TGCAGTGCCCCAGTAAATGAAAAACTGTTTTTT. Translated, it gives CSAPVNEKLFF.

V and J are TRBV7-2 and TRBJ2-3, with TRBD1 matching over 9 bases. Germline values: CDR1 SGHTA, CDR2 FQGNSA. The CDR3 contains 14 residues. After removal of 5 bases from V and 1 base from J, the junction contained 1 base not matched to a gene. CDR3 in amino acids: CASSRDRGTDTQYF. CDR3 DNA: TGTGCCAGCAGCCGGGACAGGGGCACAGATACGCAGTATTTT.

The chain uses TRBV6-5 and TRBJ2-1; tentatively, D is TRBD2 (5 bases). CDR1 and CDR2 from the germline V gene are MNHEY and SVGAGI. Trimming left V 5 bases short and J 0 bases short, with 11 bases between. CDR3 length equals 15 residues. The DNA of the CDR3 is TGTGCCAGCAGTCCCGGAACTAGCTCCTACAATGAGCAGTTCTTC. It translates to CASSPGTSSYNEQFF.

The chain has TRBV11-2 and TRBJ1-3; perhaps TRBD1 as D (6 bases). Between the trimmed V and J ends, which lost 5 bases and 0 bases, there was a span of 11 bases. There are 15 residues in the CDR3. The V gene's germline CDR1 is SGHAT and CDR2 FQNNGV. The CDR3 DNA is TGTGCCAGCAGCCGAACAGGGTTCTCTGGAAACACCATATATTTT. Translating gives CASSRTGFSGNTIYF.

There are a few counts of this clone. The chain recombines TRBV25-1 with TRBJ2-3, with a weak D call TRBD2 (6 bases). Trimming removed 2 bases from V and 0 bases from J, with 12 bases in between. CDR3 length: 16 amino acids. Germline loops: CDR1 MGHDK, CDR2 SYGVNS. The CDR3 nucleotides read TGTGCCAGCAGTGAAACCGGGCGGGGAAGCACAGATACGCAGTATTTT. Translated: CASSETGRGSTDTQYF.

The chain couples TRBV5-6 to TRBJ1-5; TRBD1 agrees at 8 bases. Germline V lookup: CDR1 SGHDT, CDR2 YYEEEE. V lost 4 bases to trimming and J lost 1 base; unmatched junction nucleotides: 16. The CDR3 contains 19 residues. This CDR3 is CASSTYRTGRRLSNQPQHF. The DNA for the CDR3 is TGTGCCAGCAGCACCTACCGGACAGGGAGGAGGCTAAGCAATCAGCCCCAGCATTTT.

The gene calls are TRBV11-1 and TRBJ2-1, with D possibly TRBD1 on 6 matching bases. Trimming shortened V by 5 bases and J by 4 bases, and 9 bases separated the two germline ends. This CDR3 is built from 13 residues. Germline values: CDR1 SGHAT, CDR2 FQDESV (reference sequence). The DNA of the CDR3 is TGTGCCAGCAGCGGACAGCTTTACAATGAGCAGTTCTTC. This sequence encodes CASSGQLYNEQFF.

The chain is built from TRBV29-1 and TRBJ2-7; TRBD1 agrees at 10 bases. Germline V gene lookup returns CDR1 SQVTM and CDR2 ANQGSEA. The V gene end was trimmed by 7 bases and the J gene end by 6 bases; junction bases not matched to a gene: 6. The CDR3 is 12 residues long. The CDR3 DNA sequence: TGCAGCGGGCGACAGGGGGCGGGCGAGCAGTACTTC. Its translation: CSGRQGAGEQYF.

In regard to this clone: Other DNA sequences within the sample encode an identical CDR3. This sequence joins TRBV30 and TRBJ2-6; D may be TRBD2 (5 bases). V was clipped by 2 bases and J by 0 bases, with 14 bases between them. The CDR3 extends over 17 amino acids. Per germline, CDR1 GTSNPN and CDR2 SVGIG (reference sequence). The chain's CDR3 is CAWSPRTGSSGANVLTF. CDR3 sequence (DNA): TGTGCCTGGAGTCCCCGGACGGGGAGCTCTGGGGCCAACGTCCTGACTTTC. The full variable domain, in which reference TRBV30 and TRBJ2-6 provide the parts outside the CDR3, is SQTIHQWPATLVQPVGSPLSLECTVEGTSNPNLYWYRQAAGRGLQLLFYSVGIGQISSEVPQNLSASRPQDRQFILSSKKLLLSDSGFYLCAWSPRTGSSGANVLTFGAGSRLTVL.

The chain joins TRBV11-3 to TRBJ1-5, with 10 bases matching TRBD1. Germline assignment: CDR1 SGHNT and CDR2 YENEEA. Trimming took 7 bases from V and 0 from J; bases not matched to a gene: 12. CDR3 length: 18 amino acids. The CDR3 DNA sequence: TGTGCCAGCAAACCGGGACAGGGGTCGTCCAATAGCAATCAGCCCCAGCATTTT. This gives the protein CASKPGQGSSNSNQPQHF.

This clone has a single count. The CDR3 bases are TGCGCCAGCAGTACGGACCCGGGGGGTGGGAATGAGCAGTTCTTC. It translates to CASSTDPGGGNEQFF. This sequence joins TRBV5-1 and TRBJ2-1, with 7 bases matching TRBD2. The V gene end was trimmed by 5 bases and the J gene end by 7 bases; junction bases not matched to a gene: 12. CDR1 and CDR2 from the germline V gene are SGHRS and YFSETQ. The CDR3 has 15 residues.

The chain recombines TRBV9 with TRBJ2-1; D remains ambiguous. CDR1 SGDLS and CDR2 YYNGEE come from the germline V gene. The V end was cut by 0 bases, the J end by 0 bases, with 10 bases between. The CDR3 sequence is 16 residues long. CDR3 protein: CASSVGRQSSYNEQFF. The DNA of the CDR3 is TGTGCCAGCAGCGTAGGGCGGCAGAGCTCCTACAATGAGCAGTTCTTC.

The V and J genes are TRBV30 and TRBJ2-2; D is unresolved. Looked up from germline, CDR1 is GTSNPN and CDR2 is SVGIG (reference sequence). Trimming pared 2 bases from V and 2 bases from J, leaving 9 bases between. The CDR3 is 14 residues long. CDR3 in amino acids: CAWSYGVNTGELFF. DNA of the CDR3: TGTGCCTGGAGTTATGGAGTCAACACCGGGGAGCTGTTTTTT.

The chain employs TRBV2 and TRBJ1-6, with TRBD1 matching 7 bases. The length of the CDR3 is 15 residues. The germline V gene encodes CDR1 SNHLY and CDR2 FYNNEI. J gave up 3 bases and V 4 bases, and 3 bases lay outside the gene matches. CDR3 amino acids: CASSGRTGYNSPLHF. The CDR3 DNA reads as TGTGCCAGCAGTGGTCGGACAGGCTATAATTCACCCCTCCACTTT.

This chain connects TRBV27 to TRBJ2-3; possible D gene TRBD2, 5 bases. V dropped 0 bases and J dropped 5 bases, with 15 bases sitting between them. CDR3 size: 16 residues. Germline CDR1 reads MNHEY; CDR2 reads SMNVEV (reference sequence). CDR3 protein: CASSLSGSRLRDTQYF. DNA for the CDR3: TGTGCCAGCAGTTTATCGGGGAGCCGTCTTAGAGATACGCAGTATTTT.

The chain uses TRBV5-6 and TRBJ1-1; 7 nucleotides align to TRBD1. There are 17 residues in the CDR3. From germline, CDR1 is SGHDT and CDR2 YYEEEE. V lost 1 base to trimming and J lost 0 bases; unmatched junction nucleotides: 9. The CDR3 reads CASSLRDSYFMNTEAFF. The CDR3 DNA reads TGTGCCAGCAGCTTGCGGGACAGTTACTTCATGAACACTGAAGCTTTCTTT.